The source of this T cell receptor beta chain is a study of cytomegalovirus exposure and HLA in healthy donors. This clone has just one count. The antigen remains unidentified. Study observations and caveats: Several of the most significant clusters were apparently associated with common viral pathogens in a later analysis.

The primer mix had 60 Vbeta and 13 Jbeta primers. The repertoire was sequenced with immunoSEQ multiplex PCR; TCRdb's copy has only in-frame clones and lacks some. Of 83,000 or so clones listed, nearly 80% were seen once; the top ten hold around 6%. This CDR3 has 14 residues. V lost 3 bases to trimming and J lost 2 bases; unmatched junction nucleotides: 4. Germline V gene data show CDR1 as SGHNT and CDR2 as YYREEE (reference sequence). V usage is TRBV5-4 and J usage is TRBJ1-2; TRBD1 agrees at 7 bases. The TCR sequence derives from a female donor in good health and CMV-seronegative. Sequenced input: PBMCs. The CDR3 spells CASSSTGINYGYTF. Written as DNA, the CDR3 is TGTGCCAGCAGCTCGACAGGGATCAACTATGGCTACACCTTC. The full variable domain, its missing parts supplied by reference TRBV5-4 and TRBJ1-2, is ETGVTQSPTHLIKTRGQQVTLRCSSQSGHNTVSWYQQALGQGPQFIFQYYREEENGRGNFPPRFSGLQFPNYSSELNVNALELDDSALYLCASSSTGINYGYTFGSGTRLTVV.